What follows are 24 T cell receptor beta chains derived from one specimen sequenced in a study of identical twins. TCRdb re-analysed the 5' RACE reads in MiXCR, keeping a single row per CDR3 protein. This sample has 310,000 or so distinct CDR3 sequences, with approximately 8% found just once. These same records also appear under a second study, on yellow fever vaccine responses in identical twins.

Material: memory (CD45RO+) T cells sorted from blood. These receptors were collected from a woman aged 18-29 years in good health.

This clonotype has just a few counts. The chain combines TRBV7-8 with TRBJ2-2; no reliable D call. Germline loops: CDR1 SGHVS, CDR2 FQNEAQ. The V gene lost 8 bases and the J gene lost 3 bases, with 7 bases spanning the gap. The CDR3 length is 12 residues. This CDR3 is CASCRDTGELFF. In DNA, the CDR3 is TGTGCCAGCTGTCGGGACACCGGGGAGCTGTTTTTT.

This clonotype appeared many times. The chain carries TRBV11-2 and TRBJ2-1; weak D call: TRBD2 (5 bases). V was cut by 2 bases and J by 5 bases, with 10 bases left in between. CDR1 and CDR2 (germline): SGHAT, FQNNGV. The CDR3 has 14 residues. CDR3 coding DNA: TGTGCCAGCAGCTTACATTCGGGAAACAATGAGCAGTTCTTC. Its protein product is CASSLHSGNNEQFF.

V gene TRBV9 combines with J gene TRBJ2-3; 7 positions match TRBD2. This CDR3 is 16 amino acids long. Trimming took 0 bases from V and 2 from J; bases not matched to a gene: 6. CDR1 SGDLS and CDR2 YYNGEE come from the germline V gene. The CDR3 reads CASSVVPGLTTDTQYF. CDR3 DNA sequence: TGTGCCAGCAGCGTAGTTCCGGGACTAACCACAGATACGCAGTATTTT.

The chain combines TRBV12-3 or TRBV12-4 with TRBJ1-1, with a possible D match to TRBD1 (6 bases). V dropped 6 bases and J dropped 3 bases, with 11 bases sitting between them. This CDR3 has 13 residues. The CDR3 protein is CASSSGVDTEAFF. DNA for the CDR3: TGTGCCAGCAGCTCAGGGGTGGACACTGAAGCTTTCTTT.

In this sample, this clonotype turned up a few times. The V and J genes are TRBV18 and TRBJ1-5; 9 bases match TRBD1. With V trimmed by 2 bases and J by 7 bases, 3 bases remained unmatched. The CDR3 has 14 residues. CDR1 KGHSH and CDR2 LQKENI come from the germline V gene. Here the CDR3 DNA reads TGTGCCAGCTCACCAACAGGGGGCCTGCAGCCCCAGCATTTT. It yields the protein CASSPTGGLQPQHF.

The table lists this clonotype with many counts. V and J are TRBV12-3 or TRBV12-4 and TRBJ2-1, with 10 bases identical to TRBD2. The CDR3 loop spans 19 amino acids. Trimming cost V 3 bases and J 6 bases; bases outside gene matches: 17. The CDR3 nucleotides are TGTGCCAGCAGTTTTTATGCTAGCGGGAGTTGGGAGGTTGCCAATGAGCAGTTCTTC. Translated: CASSFYASGSWEVANEQFF.

This CDR3 is CASSWQGDYQPQHF. CDR3 DNA: TGTGCCAGCAGTTGGCAGGGGGACTACCAGCCCCAGCATTTT. This rearrangement joins TRBV6-5 to TRBJ1-5; TRBD1 matches 7 bases. The junction had 7 bases not matched to a gene; V was cut back by 4 bases and J by 7 bases. Germline V lookup: CDR1 MNHEY, CDR2 SVGAGI. The CDR3 runs to 14 residues.

This clonotype was recorded a few times. The rearrangement joins TRBV3-1 to TRBJ2-3; D is unclear. Trimming stripped 4 bases from V and 1 base from J, with 12 bases between. This CDR3 has 15 amino acids. Germline CDR1 reads LGHDT; CDR2 reads YNNKEL (reference sequence). The CDR3: CASSLTLWGTDTQYF. The CDR3 DNA follows: TGTGCCAGCAGCCTCACCCTCTGGGGCACAGATACGCAGTATTTT.

This clonotype was seen a few times. V and J are TRBV11-2 and TRBJ2-1; tentatively, D is TRBD1 or TRBD2 (5 bases each). Deletions cut 1 base from V and 0 bases from J, with 13 bases between. The CDR3 has 17 residues. Looked up from germline, CDR1 is SGHAT and CDR2 is FQNNGV. Here the CDR3 reads CASSLGASGTSYNEQFF. In nucleotides, the CDR3 is TGTGCCAGCAGCTTAGGAGCTTCTGGGACCTCCTACAATGAGCAGTTCTTC. Using reference TRBV11-2 and TRBJ2-1 for the parts outside the CDR3, the full variable domain is EAGVAQSPRYKIIEKRQSVAFWCNPISGHATLYWYQQILGQGPKLLIQFQNNGVVDDSQLPKDRFSAERLKGVDSTLKIQPAKLEDSAVYLCASSLGASGTSYNEQFFGPGTRLTVL.

This chain joins TRBV6-1 and TRBJ1-3; possibly TRBD1 for D (6 bases). V lost 6 bases to trimming and J lost 3 bases, with 18 bases between them. The CDR3 length is 16 residues. Germline V CDR1 and CDR2: MNHNS, SASEGT. The CDR3 nucleotides read TGTGCCAGCAGCTCTACAGGGATCCGAAGTGGAAACACCATATATTTT. Encoded protein: CASSSTGIRSGNTIYF.

On this clonotype itself: A clone one base away is much larger, so this may be a read error. The chain carries TRBV25-1 and TRBJ1-4; perhaps TRBD1 as D (5 bases). This CDR3 region has 13 residues. V lost 10 bases and J lost 6, with 15 bases in between. CDR1 is MGHDK, CDR2 SYGVNS, per germline. DNA of the CDR3: TGTGCCACCGCCGGGGCAGGGTATGAAAAACTGTTTTTT. Translated, it gives CATAGAGYEKLFF.

At least ten counts were recorded for this clonotype. The chain combines TRBV11-2 with TRBJ2-5, with TRBD2 identical over 15 bases. Germline values: CDR1 SGHAT, CDR2 FQNNGV. The V gene end was trimmed by 5 bases and the J gene end by 9 bases; junction bases not matched to a gene: 10. The CDR3 is 16 amino acids. The chain's CDR3 is CASSQGLAGGLGAQYF. CDR3 bases: TGTGCCAGCAGCCAGGGACTAGCGGGGGGCCTGGGGGCCCAGTACTTC.

This clonotype was picked up many times. The chain recombines TRBV12-3 or TRBV12-4 with TRBJ2-1; D is ambiguous. V lost 3 bases, J lost 0 bases, and 9 bases lay in between. CDR3 length equals 15 residues. CDR3 amino acids: CASSFFGLSYNEQFF. CDR3 nucleotides: TGTGCCAGCAGTTTTTTTGGTCTCTCCTACAATGAGCAGTTCTTC.

The rearrangement joins TRBV25-1 to TRBJ2-7; D possibly corresponds to TRBD2 (7 bases). CDR1 and CDR2 from the germline V gene are MGHDK and SYGVNS. V lost 1 base to trimming and J lost 2 bases, with 15 bases between them. CDR3 length: 16 amino acids. CDR3 sequence: CASSEWDRGAPYEQYF. The CDR3, as DNA: TGTGCCAGCAGTGAATGGGACCGGGGGGCACCCTACGAGCAGTACTTC.

This clonotype was found many times. V is TRBV5-1 and J is TRBJ1-5; no firm D call. Germline assignment: CDR1 SGHRS and CDR2 YFSETQ. This CDR3 spans 15 amino acids. The V end was cut by 0 bases, the J end by 5 bases, with 12 bases between. This chain's CDR3 is CASSLGGGSDQPQHF. CDR3 DNA sequence: TGCGCCAGCAGCTTGGGGGGAGGCTCGGATCAGCCCCAGCATTTT.

This clonotype has at least ten counts. CDR3 residues: CASSPMSLGGYTF. As DNA, the CDR3 is TGTGCCAGCAGTCCGATGTCCCTCGGCGGCTACACCTTC. This chain links TRBV12-3 or TRBV12-4 with TRBJ1-2; D is uncertain. Trimming took 5 bases from V and 8 from J, leaving 15 bases between them. The CDR3 sequence is 13 residues long.

In its sample, this clonotype was seen many times. The chain carries TRBV12-3 or TRBV12-4 and TRBJ2-2; D is undetermined. V shed 2 bases and J shed 6 bases, with 13 bases lying between them. This CDR3 is built from 15 residues. This CDR3 is CASSLIIREPGELFF. CDR3 nucleotide sequence: TGTGCCAGCAGTTTAATCATAAGGGAACCCGGGGAGCTGTTTTTT.

The V call is TRBV7-8, the J call TRBJ1-2; D is unclear. The V and J ends lost 4 bases and 3 bases respectively, with 12 bases between them. Germline V gene lookup returns CDR1 SGHVS and CDR2 FQNEAQ. The CDR3 runs 14 residues. The CDR3: CASSSIRTDYGYTF. For the CDR3, the DNA is TGTGCCAGCAGCTCAATAAGGACGGACTATGGCTACACCTTC.

The rearrangement joins TRBV23-1 to TRBJ1-1; D perhaps matches TRBD1 (5 bases). TRBV23-1 has ORF status, its function being uncertain. Between the trimmed V and J ends, which lost 4 bases and 4 bases, there was a span of 10 bases. The CDR3 extends over 13 amino acids. CDR3 sequence: CASSPGDPTEAFF. The CDR3, as DNA: TGCGCCAGCAGTCCCGGGGACCCCACTGAAGCTTTCTTT.

This clonotype was counted many times. The CDR3 loop is CASSQAWGTRETQYF. The DNA for the CDR3 is TGTGCCAGCAGCCAAGCCTGGGGTACAAGGGAGACCCAGTACTTC. V gene TRBV14 combines with J gene TRBJ2-5; D remains unclear. Germline V gene data show CDR1 as SGHDN and CDR2 as FVKESK. The CDR3 runs to 15 residues. V was shortened by 1 base and J by 5 bases, with 14 bases between the two germline ends.

The chain combines TRBV14 with TRBJ2-1; D perhaps matches TRBD1 (6 bases). The V and J ends lost 11 bases and 0 bases respectively, with 14 bases between them. Germline V gives CDR1 SGHDN, CDR2 FVKESK. The CDR3 totals 14 residues. The CDR3 sequence: CASGGRGSYNEQFF. As DNA, the CDR3 is TGTGCCTCGGGTGGCAGGGGCTCCTACAATGAGCAGTTCTTC.

V gene TRBV20-1 combines with J gene TRBJ2-7, with TRBD1 identical over 7 bases. V lost 3 bases and J lost 6; bases outside the gene matches: 5. The CDR3 has 12 amino acids. From germline, CDR1 is DFQATT and CDR2 SNEGSKA (reference sequence). Here the CDR3 DNA reads TGCAGTGCTAGCCCAGGGGGTGCCGAGCAGTACGTC. Its translation: CSASPGGAEQYV.

This clonotype has at least ten counts. The genes are TRBV7-3 and TRBJ2-3; tentatively, D is TRBD2 (5 bases). Trimming pared 3 bases from V and 0 bases from J, leaving 10 bases between. Germline-derived CDR1 and CDR2 are SGHTA and FQGTGA. The CDR3 consists of 15 residues. The CDR3 region has the DNA TGTGCCAGCAGCTTGGACTCGTTTAGCACAGATACGCAGTATTTT. It specifies CASSLDSFSTDTQYF.

This clonotype occurred many times. V usage is TRBV11-2 and J usage is TRBJ2-5, with unresolved D. This CDR3 has 13 residues. CDR1 SGHAT and CDR2 FQNNGV come from the germline V gene. The V and J ends lost 1 base and 5 bases respectively, with 8 bases between them. CDR3 loop: CASSLAAEETQYF. The CDR3 DNA reads TGTGCCAGCAGCTTAGCAGCTGAGGAGACCCAGTACTTC.